A single sample gave rise to the 2 T cell receptor beta chains below, sequenced in a study of radiation and T cells in renal cell carcinoma. TCRdb's copy holds only in-frame clones and misses some; the assay was immunoSEQ multiplex PCR. The table records around 130,000 clones, roughly 77% of them present only once. Regarding time point: blood 2 weeks post-SBRT. The treatment is: 15 Gy SBRT to primary tumor, nephrectomy 4 weeks later. Sequencing used blood, obtained from a patient whose treatment included radiotherapy and nephrectomy. The receptors were gathered from a woman in her sixties or seventies with renal cell carcinoma.

The chain joins TRBV28 to TRBJ2-1; 14 positions agree with TRBD2. The germline gives CDR1 MDHEN, CDR2 SYDVKM. After removal of 4 bases from V and 4 bases from J, the junction contained 12 bases not matched to a gene. The length of the CDR3 is 19 residues. The CDR3 is CASSSSPGLAGGLYNEQFF. The CDR3 DNA is TGTGCCAGCAGTTCAAGCCCCGGACTAGCGGGGGGCCTGTACAATGAGCAGTTCTTC.

The chain is built from TRBV7-2 and TRBJ2-7; possible D gene TRBD2, 6 bases. The CDR3 extends over 12 amino acids. V gave up 5 bases and J gave up 12 bases, with 17 bases separating them. Per the germline V gene, CDR1 is SGHTA and CDR2 is FQGNSA. The DNA for the CDR3 is TGTGCCAGCAGCACGTCCGGGAGCTGGCTGTACTTC. This translates into CASSTSGSWLYF.